The T cell receptor beta chain under discussion was sequenced for a study of blood T cell repertoires in COVID-19. Overall study context: Collection of acute and convalescent COVID-19 samples took place in the United States, Italy and Spain. The analysed material was cDNA or gDNA that came from T cells, B-cell-depleted T cells, or PBMCs.

In this sample, this clone turned up once. Per the original data handling: Reference gene primer amplification yielded estimated nucleated cell counts. Profiled with immunoSEQ multiplex PCR; TCRdb holds only in-frame clones, not every one. The DNA was the basis for D and trimming; V, J and clone size are from that table. In the table there are 300,000 to 350,000 clones, 90% of which are singletons. The CDR3 contains 16 residues. Trimming stripped 0 bases from V and 3 bases from J, with 16 bases between. Germline-derived CDR1 and CDR2 are SGHRS and YFSETQ. This TCR derives from a woman in her twenties or thirties with COVID-19, enrolled during active disease. The chain employs TRBV5-1 and TRBJ2-7; maybe TRBD1 (5 bases). The sequencing input was peripheral blood. CDR3 DNA: TGCGCCAGCAGCTTGGAGGCAGGGATTATGAGCTACGAGCAGTACTTC. Residues: CASSLEAGIMSYEQYF.